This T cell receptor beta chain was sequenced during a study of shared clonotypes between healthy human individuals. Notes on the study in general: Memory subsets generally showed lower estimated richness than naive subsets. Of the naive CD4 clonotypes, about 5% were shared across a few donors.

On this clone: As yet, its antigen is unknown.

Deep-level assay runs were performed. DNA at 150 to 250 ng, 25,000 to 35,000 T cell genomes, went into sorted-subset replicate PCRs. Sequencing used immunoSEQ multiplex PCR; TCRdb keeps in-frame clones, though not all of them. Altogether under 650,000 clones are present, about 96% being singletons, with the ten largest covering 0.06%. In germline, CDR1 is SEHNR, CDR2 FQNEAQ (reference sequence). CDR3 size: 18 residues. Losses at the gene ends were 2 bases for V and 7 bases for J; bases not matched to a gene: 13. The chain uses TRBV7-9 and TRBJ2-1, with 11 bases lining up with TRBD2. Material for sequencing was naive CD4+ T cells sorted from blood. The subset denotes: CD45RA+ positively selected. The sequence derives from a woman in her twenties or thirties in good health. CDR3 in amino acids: CASSLRTLTSGSLNEQFF. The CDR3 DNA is TGTGCCAGCAGCTTACGAACCCTAACTAGCGGGAGTTTGAATGAGCAGTTCTTC.